These 10 T cell receptor beta chains originate from one sample sequenced in a study of T cells in Graves' hyperthyroidism and ophthalmopathy (dated by TCRdb to between 2018 and 2021). The method was multiplex PCR. Reads for this sample came from an Illumina HiSeq 2000. The TCR beta CDR3 regions were amplified from RNA transcripts. The TCR CDR3 was subjected to a first round of RT-PCR using the HTBI primer set and the Qiagen OneStep RT-PCR kit. TCRdb's own reprocessing of the public reads used fastp at Q25 and MiXCR and kept productive beta chains. One record per CDR3 amino acid sequence lists the most common genes and DNA. The sample table holds about 610,000 distinct CDR3 sequences, of which about 14% were seen once. The ten largest clonotypes hold about 4.5% of the sample. Sequenced input: blood. These TCRs come from a woman aged 40 to 55 with Graves' ophthalmopathy.

This clonotype has ten or more counts. This chain uses TRBV27 with TRBJ2-3; tentatively, D is TRBD2 (5 bases). V lost 5 bases and J 4 bases, leaving 7 bases between the germline ends. This CDR3 is built from 12 residues. Germline assignment: CDR1 MNHEY and CDR2 SMNVEV (reference sequence). The CDR3 nucleotides are TGTGCCAGCAGTGAGGGTCCAGATACGCAGTATTTT. It yields the protein CASSEGPDTQYF.

This clonotype was counted ten times or more. This chain connects TRBV27 to TRBJ1-5, with D tentatively TRBD1 (5 bases). The CDR3 sequence is 14 residues long. The germline gives CDR1 MNHEY, CDR2 SMNVEV (reference sequence). Trimming shortened V by 2 bases and J by 9 bases, and 14 bases separated the two germline ends. The CDR3 is CASSLRAGQWPQHF. The CDR3 DNA reads as TGTGCCAGCAGTTTACGGGCAGGGCAGTGGCCCCAGCATTTT.

The genes are TRBV11-2 and TRBJ2-5; 15 bases are shared with TRBD2. Trimming at V came to 4 bases and at J to 5 bases, leaving 11 bases not matched to a gene. CDR1 and CDR2 from the germline V gene are SGHAT and FQNNGV. The CDR3 length is 18 residues. The CDR3 sequence is CASSSTITGTSGRETQYF. In DNA form, the CDR3 reads TGTGCCAGCAGCTCTACAATAACCGGGACTAGCGGGAGGGAGACCCAGTACTTC.

This clonotype was recorded at least ten times. This chain uses TRBV19 with TRBJ1-2; TRBD1 aligns across 7 bases. In germline, CDR1 is LNHDA, CDR2 SQIVND (reference sequence). V lost 6 bases, J lost 5 bases, and 9 bases stayed unmatched. This CDR3 has 14 residues. This chain's CDR3 is CASSFTTGTYGYTF. The CDR3 DNA follows: TGTGCCAGTAGCTTCACGACAGGGACTTATGGCTACACCTTC.

This chain joins TRBV4-1 and TRBJ1-1, with a tentative D call TRBD1 (5 bases). The CDR3 is 15 amino acids. Germline loops: CDR1 MGHRA, CDR2 YSYEKL. Trimming left V 0 bases short and J 2 bases short, with 10 bases between. CDR3 bases: TGCGCCAGCAGCCAAGAGGGGTGGGGCAACACTGAAGCTTTCTTT. The encoded protein is CASSQEGWGNTEAFF.

This clonotype was observed a handful of times. This rearrangement joins TRBV13 to TRBJ1-2, with a possible D match to TRBD1 (5 bases). The CDR3 sequence is 14 residues long. The V gene's germline CDR1 is PRHDT and CDR2 FYEKMQ (reference sequence). V was pared by 2 bases and J by 4 bases, with 11 bases between. Written as DNA, the CDR3 is TGTGCCAGCAGCTTACCGGGGACCCTCTATGGCTACACCTTC. Translating it yields CASSLPGTLYGYTF.

This clonotype was counted at least ten times. CDR3 residues: CASSYSSAEQYF. The CDR3 DNA follows: TGTGCCAGCAGTTACTCGAGTGCCGAGCAGTACTTC. V gene TRBV6-2 or TRBV6-3 combines with J gene TRBJ2-7, with D unresolved. V was shortened by 0 bases and J by 6 bases, with 6 bases between the two germline ends. The CDR3 loop spans 12 amino acids. Germline lookup yields CDR1 MNHEY and CDR2 SVGEGT.

This clonotype was detected only once. The CDR3 nucleotides are TGTGCCAGCAGCGCCAACAGTTCACCCCTCCACTTT. This sequence encodes CASSANSSPLHF. The chain recombines TRBV7-2 with TRBJ1-6, with unresolved D. There are 12 residues in the CDR3. V was cut by 5 bases and J by 9 bases, with 8 bases left in between. The germline CDR1 and CDR2 sequences are SGHTA and FQGNSA.

This clonotype was recorded a few times. The chain has TRBV2 and TRBJ1-1, with unresolved D. This CDR3 is built from 14 residues. V was cut by 6 bases and J by 2 bases, with 13 bases left in between. Germline CDR1 reads SNHLY; CDR2 reads FYNNEI. This CDR3 is CASRLKTENTEAFF. The DNA of the CDR3 is TGTGCCAGCAGGCTGAAAACGGAAAACACTGAAGCTTTCTTT.

The chain links TRBV9 to TRBJ2-2, with 12 bases matching TRBD2. The CDR3 loop spans 18 amino acids. Germline values: CDR1 SGDLS, CDR2 YYNGEE. Trimming cost V 4 bases and J 4 bases; bases outside gene matches: 11. The CDR3 nucleotides read TGTGCCAGCAGCACTAGGACTAGCGGGAAGGGTAGCACCGGGGAGCTGTTTTTT. Translation: CASSTRTSGKGSTGELFF.